The rows below give T cell receptor beta chains drawn from one sample of a study of regulatory T cells in long-lasting Graves disease. TCRdb reprocessed the multiplex PCR reads with MiXCR, giving one entry per CDR3 protein. The sample holds fewer than 650,000 distinct CDR3 sequences; under 20% are singletons and the top ten take about 17%. This sample also belongs to another study, concerning T cells in Graves' hyperthyroidism and ophthalmopathy.

Material: peripheral blood mononuclear cells (PBMCs), obtained at new diagnosis, from a patient treated with antithyroid drugs. These receptors originate from a woman in her thirties with Graves disease. Each CDR3 is given with its conserved first and last residue. A D gene is named only where the DNA matches it firmly. Expanded clones get a size class; other rows say once, few or many, or leave the size out.

few	TRBV19	TRBJ1-4	NA	TGTGCCAGTAGTTCCCGACGGGACCCCTGGGAAGAAAAACTGTTTTTT	CASSSRRDPWEEKLFF
many	TRBV11-2	TRBJ1-1	NA	TGTGCTACAACCGAGGGAGGTGAAGCTTTCTTT	CATTEGGEAFF
many	TRBV2	TRBJ1-5	NA	TGTGCCAGCAGTGACGAAGGTCAGCCCCAGCATTTT	CASSDEGQPQHF
many	TRBV20-1	TRBJ2-5	NA	TGCAGTGTGTCACGGGGACAAGAGACCCAGTACTTC	CSVSRGQETQYF
few	TRBV28	TRBJ1-1	NA	TGTGCCAGCAGTTTCGTCGGGGTGGGATCTAGGCGAGCTTTCTTT	CASSFVGVGSRRAFF
few	TRBV13	TRBJ1-4	TRBD1	TGTGCCAGCAGCTCAGGGGGCTTGACTAATGAAAAACTGTTTTTT	CASSSGGLTNEKLFF
many	TRBV2	TRBJ2-2	TRBD1	TGTGCCAGCAGTGTACAGGGGGCCGGGGAGCTGTTTTTT	CASSVQGAGELFF
few	TRBV5-1	TRBJ2-7	NA	TGCGCCAGCAGGAAAGGCGGAAGCTCCTACGAGCAGTACTTC	CASRKGGSSYEQYF
many	TRBV10-1	TRBJ1-1	NA	TGCGCCAGCAGCGACTTAGTAGGAGCTGAAGCTTTCTTT	CASSDLVGAEAFF
many	TRBV6-1	TRBJ2-1	TRBD2	TGTGCCAGCAGGCCGGGACTAGCGAACCTAGGGGATGAGCAGTTCTTC	CASRPGLANLGDEQFF
few	TRBV28	TRBJ2-1	NA	TGTGCCAGCACCTCCCTGGACGCCCACTCCTACAATGAGCAGTTCTTC	CASTSLDAHSYNEQFF
NA	TRBV6-1	TRBJ2-7	NA	TGTGCCAGCAGTTTCGCGGGCCGGAACTACGAGCAGTACTTC	CASSFAGRNYEQYF
many	TRBV2	TRBJ2-7	TRBD1	TGTGCCAGCAGACCTGACAGGGCAGCCTACGAGCAGTACTTC	CASRPDRAAYEQYF
NA	TRBV18	TRBJ1-2	NA	TGTGCCAGCTCACCAGGAATCCGAGGCTACACCTTC	CASSPGIRGYTF
few	TRBV7-6	TRBJ2-2	TRBD2	TGTGCCAGCAGCCCCGGACTAGCGGGAGCCGGGGAGCTGTTTTTT	CASSPGLAGAGELFF
NA	TRBV19	TRBJ1-1	NA	TGTGCCAGTAGTATTTCTGTAGGGGGGACTGAAGCTTTCTTT	CASSISVGGTEAFF
many	TRBV20-1	TRBJ1-1	NA	TGCAGTGCTAGTAGGCAGCTCACTGAAGCTTTCTTT	CSASRQLTEAFF
few	TRBV5-5	TRBJ2-1	NA	TGTGCCAGCAGCTTGTCGGCTTCCTCCTACAATGAGCAGTTCTTC	CASSLSASSYNEQFF
few	TRBV28	TRBJ1-6	NA	TGTGCCAGCGCTGAGGGCTATAATTCACCCCTCCACTTT	CASAEGYNSPLHF
NA	TRBV14	TRBJ2-1	NA	TGTGCCAGCAGCCGAGGTGTAGAGGCGGGATTGTTATACAATGAGCAGTTCTTC	CASSRGVEAGLLYNEQFF
many	TRBV6-1	TRBJ2-3	NA	TGTGCCAGCAGTGATTTCGCTAGCCGCACAGATACGCAGTATTTT	CASSDFASRTDTQYF
many	TRBV27	TRBJ1-1	NA	TGTGCCAGCAGTTATAAGGGGAACACTGAAGCTTTCTTT	CASSYKGNTEAFF
NA	TRBV5-1	TRBJ2-1	NA	TGCGCCAGCAGCTTTAGGGGTGTCCGGGAGTCTATAAATGAGCAGTTCTTC	CASSFRGVRESINEQFF
many	TRBV28	TRBJ2-1	TRBD1	TGTGCCAGCAGGACAGGACAGGTAGGGGACAATGAGCAGTTCTTC	CASRTGQVGDNEQFF
few	TRBV27	TRBJ2-2	TRBD1	TGTGCCACCCGCCGGGACAGGGGGCTGAGCGGGGAGCTGTTTTTT	CATRRDRGLSGELFF
few	TRBV20-1	TRBJ2-5	NA	TGCAGTGCGGATTCGAGGAATTACCCCCGGGAGACCCAGTACTTC	CSADSRNYPRETQYF
few	TRBV7-9	TRBJ1-4	TRBD1	TGTGCCAGCAGCTGGGACAGGGGGCAGGAAAAACTGTTTTTT	CASSWDRGQEKLFF
many	TRBV12-3/TRBV12-4	TRBJ1-4	TRBD1	TGTGCCAGCAGTTGGACAGGGGAGAGATATCTGTTTTTT	CASSWTGERYLFF
many	TRBV10-3	TRBJ1-5	NA	TGTGCCATCAGTGAGATGGGGCTCGGCAATCAGCCCCAGCATTTT	CAISEMGLGNQPQHF
many	TRBV6-5	TRBJ1-1	NA	TGTGCCAGCAGTTACGGGGGGCGACGTCCGAACACTGAAGCTTTCTTT	CASSYGGRRPNTEAFF
many	TRBV2	TRBJ2-7	NA	TGTGCCAGTATAAGCGAGCAGTACTTC	CASISEQYF
NA	TRBV7-2	TRBJ1-5	NA	TGTGCCAGCAGCCCAGTCCAGGGAACTCAGCCCCAGCATTTT	CASSPVQGTQPQHF
NA	TRBV2	TRBJ2-2	TRBD1	TGTGCCAGCAGTGGACAGGGGGCGATCACCGGGGAGCTGTTTTTT	CASSGQGAITGELFF
NA	TRBV28	TRBJ2-5	NA	TGTGCCAGCAGTTCGAGAGGGGGGGAGCGAGAGACCCAGTACTTC	CASSSRGGERETQYF
few	TRBV13	TRBJ1-1	NA	TGTGCCAGCAGCTCTAAGACAGCCCCGAAAGGAACTGAAGCTTTCTTT	CASSSKTAPKGTEAFF